One and the same sample provided the 16 T cell receptor beta chains below, sequenced in a study of cytomegalovirus exposure and HLA in healthy donors. Primers for the PCR totalled 60 Vbeta and 13 Jbeta. The assay was immunoSEQ multiplex PCR, and TCRdb's table has in-frame clones only and misses some. The table lists under 200,000 clones, roughly four fifths of them singletons. Source material: PBMCs. These receptors came from a woman aged 45 to 65 in good health and CMV-seropositive.

This clone was observed once. V and J are TRBV5-4 and TRBJ2-1; D is unresolved. Trimming removed 4 bases at V and 6 bases at J, with 14 bases between. The germline CDR1 and CDR2 sequences are SGHNT and YYREEE (reference sequence). CDR3 length: 14 residues. DNA of the CDR3: TGTGCCAGCAGCCAAGACTCGGGTGGCAATGAGCAGTTCTTC. Translating it yields CASSQDSGGNEQFF.

The chain has TRBV7-9 and TRBJ1-2; TRBD1 might be the D (5 bases). Germline V gene sequence: CDR1 SEHNR, CDR2 FQNEAQ (reference sequence). The CDR3 extends over 12 amino acids. V lost 5 bases, J lost 8 bases, and 12 bases lay in between. The CDR3 loop is CASSDQGKGYTF. CDR3 bases: TGTGCCAGCAGCGATCAGGGAAAGGGCTACACCTTC.

This clone appeared a single time. The genes are TRBV5-1 and TRBJ2-5, with a tentative D call TRBD2 (7 bases). Germline CDR1 and CDR2: SGHRS and YFSETQ. The V end was cut by 5 bases, the J end by 4 bases, with 12 bases between. The CDR3 spans 13 residues. For the CDR3, the DNA is TGCGCCAGCAGACACAGGGAGGGAGAGACCCAGTACTTC. This gives the protein CASRHREGETQYF.

The chain uses TRBV28 and TRBJ2-2; the match to TRBD2 covers 9 bases. V was pared by 6 bases and J by 5 bases, with 10 bases of the junction left unmatched. From germline, CDR1 is MDHEN and CDR2 SYDVKM. This CDR3 has 16 residues. The CDR3 region is CASRGWRGGRTGELFF. CDR3 DNA: TGTGCCAGCAGAGGCTGGCGGGGGGGCCGAACCGGGGAGCTGTTTTTT. The whole variable domain, remainder taken from reference TRBV28 and TRBJ2-2, is DVKVTQSSRYLVKRTGEKVFLECVQDMDHENMFWYRQDPGLGLRLIYFSYDVKMKEKGDIPEGYSVSREKKERFSLILESASTNQTSMYLCASRGWRGGRTGELFFGEGSRLTVL.

The CDR3 DNA is TGTGCCAGCAGTTTATCTACGTATAGAGAGACCCAGTACTTC. It specifies CASSLSTYRETQYF. The genes are TRBV28 and TRBJ2-5; no clear D gene. Trimming cost V 1 base and J 4 bases, with 10 bases left between them. CDR3 length equals 14 residues. The germline gives CDR1 MDHEN, CDR2 SYDVKM.

The genes are TRBV5-4 and TRBJ2-5, with TRBD2 matching 13 bases. The V and J ends lost 4 bases and 5 bases, in that order; junction bases with no gene match: 2. This CDR3 has 14 residues. CDR1 and CDR2 from the germline V gene are SGHNT and YYREEE (reference sequence). The CDR3 DNA is TGTGCCAGCAGCCTGACTAGCGGGGGGGAGACCCAGTACTTC. Residues: CASSLTSGGETQYF.

The chain couples TRBV4-1 to TRBJ2-3, with 9 bases fitting TRBD1. Germline assignment: CDR1 MGHRA and CDR2 YSYEKL. With 5 bases clipped from V and 2 bases from J, the junction kept 5 bases outside the gene matches. CDR3 length: 15 residues. The CDR3 reads CASSSRDRVTDTQYF. The CDR3 DNA is TGCGCCAGCAGCTCCCGGGACAGGGTCACAGATACGCAGTATTTT.

The chain joins TRBV2 to TRBJ1-1, with D possibly TRBD1 on 5 matching bases. The CDR3 consists of 14 residues. Germline V gene data show CDR1 as SNHLY and CDR2 as FYNNEI. V gave up 6 bases and J gave up 4 bases, with 15 bases separating them. This CDR3 is CASRPRGQSTEAFF. The CDR3 DNA sequence: TGTGCCAGCAGGCCTCGAGGACAAAGCACTGAAGCTTTCTTT.

This chain joins TRBV5-1 and TRBJ2-1; 8 bases map to TRBD2. This CDR3 has 18 residues. Unmatched junction bases numbered 17, after V lost 4 bases and J lost 5 bases. The germline gives CDR1 SGHRS, CDR2 YFSETQ. This CDR3 reads CASSPNLAGGIEDNEQFF. The CDR3 coding sequence is TGCGCCAGCAGCCCGAACCTCGCGGGAGGAATTGAGGACAATGAGCAGTTCTTC.

As DNA, the CDR3 is TGTGCCACCAGGACAGGGGACCCCTACGAGCAGTACTTC. The encoded protein is CATRTGDPYEQYF. The chain recombines TRBV6-1 with TRBJ2-7; 9 nucleotides line up with TRBD1. Germline V gives CDR1 MNHNS, CDR2 SASEGT. V trimming: 10 bases; J trimming: 2 bases; junction bases outside the gene matches: 6. This CDR3 spans 13 amino acids.

This clone was seen a single time. The chain couples TRBV7-9 to TRBJ1-1; maybe TRBD1 (5 bases). V lost 5 bases and J lost 3, with 22 bases in between. The germline V gene has CDR1 SEHNR and CDR2 FQNEAQ (reference sequence). CDR3 length: 17 residues. CDR3: CASSAGAGRGKDTEAFF. CDR3 nucleotides: TGTGCCAGCAGCGCCGGCGCGGGGAGGGGAAAGGACACTGAAGCTTTCTTT.

The rearrangement links TRBV5-6 to TRBJ1-2; tentative D call: TRBD1 (5 bases). Germline V gene lookup returns CDR1 SGHDT and CDR2 YYEEEE. V was shortened by 3 bases and J by 4 bases, with 16 bases between the two germline ends. CDR3 size: 15 residues. The CDR3 region is CASSYRSGGVYGYTF. The CDR3 nucleotides read TGTGCCAGCAGCTACAGGAGCGGGGGAGTCTATGGCTACACCTTC.

This clone was picked up a small number of times. The chain carries TRBV15 and TRBJ2-7, with a weak D call TRBD1 (6 bases). The germline V gene encodes CDR1 LNHNV and CDR2 YYDKDF (reference sequence). There are 13 residues in the CDR3. V was cut by 1 base and J by 5 bases, with 9 bases left in between. Here the CDR3 DNA reads TGTGCCACCAGCAGAGGGAACAGGGACGAGCAGTACTTC. Translated: CATSRGNRDEQYF.

This clone came up a few times. V is TRBV15 and J is TRBJ2-3; 7 positions agree with TRBD2. This CDR3 contains 15 residues. Germline-derived CDR1 and CDR2 are LNHNV and YYDKDF (reference sequence). J gave up 0 bases and V 5 bases, and 5 bases lay outside the gene matches. In DNA form, the CDR3 reads TGTGCCACCAGCCTTCTACTAGCGAGCACAGATACGCAGTATTTT. It codes for CATSLLLASTDTQYF.

This clone came up once. This sequence joins TRBV7-3 and TRBJ2-5; D is possibly TRBD1 (7 bases). The CDR3 length is 15 residues. Germline CDR1 and CDR2: SGHTA and FQGTGA. Trimming cost V 3 bases and J 4 bases, with 15 bases left between them. CDR3 residues: CASSFSGGRGETQYF. In DNA, the CDR3 is TGTGCCAGCAGCTTCTCAGGGGGGCGGGGAGAGACCCAGTACTTC.

The CDR3 DNA reads TGCAGCTGCGGACAGGGGAGAGAGACCCAGTACTTC. This sequence encodes CSCGQGRETQYF. The chain uses TRBV29-1 and TRBJ2-5; TRBD1 agrees at 9 bases. The V gene end was trimmed by 8 bases and the J gene end by 4 bases; junction bases not matched to a gene: 5. The CDR3 runs to 12 residues. CDR1 is SQVTM and CDR2 is ANQGSEA in the germline V gene.